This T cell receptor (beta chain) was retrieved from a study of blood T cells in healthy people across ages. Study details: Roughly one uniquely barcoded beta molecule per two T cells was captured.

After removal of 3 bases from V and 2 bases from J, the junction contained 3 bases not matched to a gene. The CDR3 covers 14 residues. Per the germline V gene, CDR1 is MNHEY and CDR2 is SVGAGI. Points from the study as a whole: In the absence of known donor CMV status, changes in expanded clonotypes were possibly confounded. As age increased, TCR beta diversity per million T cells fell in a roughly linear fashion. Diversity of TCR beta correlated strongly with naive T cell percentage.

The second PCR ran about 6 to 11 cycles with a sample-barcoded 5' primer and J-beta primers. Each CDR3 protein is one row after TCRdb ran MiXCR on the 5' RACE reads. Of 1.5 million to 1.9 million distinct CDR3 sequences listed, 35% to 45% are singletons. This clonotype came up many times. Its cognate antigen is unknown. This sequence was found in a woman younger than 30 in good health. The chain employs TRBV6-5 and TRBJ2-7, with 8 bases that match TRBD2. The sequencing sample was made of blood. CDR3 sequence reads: CASSYTSGAYEQYF. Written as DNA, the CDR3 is TGTGCCAGCAGTTATACTAGCGGAGCCTACGAGCAGTACTTC.